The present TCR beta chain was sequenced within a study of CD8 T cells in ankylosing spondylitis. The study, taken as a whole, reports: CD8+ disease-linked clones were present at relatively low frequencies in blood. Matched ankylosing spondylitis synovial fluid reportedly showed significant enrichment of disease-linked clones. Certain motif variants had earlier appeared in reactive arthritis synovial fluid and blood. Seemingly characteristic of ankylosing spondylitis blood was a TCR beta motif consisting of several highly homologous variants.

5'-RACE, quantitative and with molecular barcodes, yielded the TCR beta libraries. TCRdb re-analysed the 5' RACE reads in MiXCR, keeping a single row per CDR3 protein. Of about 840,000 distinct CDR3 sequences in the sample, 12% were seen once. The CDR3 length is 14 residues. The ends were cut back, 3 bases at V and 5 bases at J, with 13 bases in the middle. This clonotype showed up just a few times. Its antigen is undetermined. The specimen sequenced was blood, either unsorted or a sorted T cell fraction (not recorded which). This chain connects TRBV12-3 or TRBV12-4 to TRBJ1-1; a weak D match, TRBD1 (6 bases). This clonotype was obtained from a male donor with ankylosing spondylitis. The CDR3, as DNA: TGTGCCAGCAGTTTTTTAGACAGGAAAACTGAAGCTTTCTTT. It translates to CASSFLDRKTEAFF.